This TCR beta chain was captured in a study of radiotherapy plus CTLA-4 blockade in lung cancer (dated by TCRdb to the late 2010s). Context from the whole study: Objective responses occurred in roughly 19% of enrolled patients, and 30% to 35% achieved disease control. The study at large found these results: The strongest predictors of response, as reported, were early dynamic changes in blood T cell clones along with a rise in serum interferon-beta after radiation. After treatment with radiotherapy and ipilimumab, TCR clones that came from tumors expanded in the peripheral blood.

The study tested focal radiation therapy combined with CTLA-4 blockade (ipilimumab) in patients with chemo-refractory metastatic non-small-cell lung cancer. As for this clone: Its antigen is currently not known. No per-base quality is available; no much larger clone lies one base away.

The CDR3 starts with the cysteine, ends with the phenylalanine, and has 12 residues. CDR3 DNA only is kept here, 36 bases in frame from base 1. For CDR1 and CDR2, the germline V gene lists MNHEY and SVGAGI. Trimming at the junction amounts to 1 base on V and 3 bases on J, and the germline ends lie 3 bases apart. The library was prepared using the immunoSEQ multiplex PCR assay. Here the immuneACCESS table is served through TCRdb, limited to in-frame sequences with V and J called. Missing clones are a known gap in these copies; in checked studies unresolved V genes cover under half, and the rest lacks a known reason. The sample table lists more than 90,000 clones, 81% of them with a count of one. 3.3% of the sample is held by the ten biggest clonotypes.

Sequencing was performed on peripheral blood, taken from a patient treated with radiotherapy plus ipilimumab. The TCR sequence derives from a human donor with non-small cell lung cancer that progressed on radiotherapy plus ipilimumab. Some clones in this sample may be carry-over from other donors' samples. The rearranged segments are TRBV6-5 and TRBJ1-1, with the D gene too uncertain to name. Read as DNA, the sequence is TGTGCCAGCAGTTACTTGTACACTGAAGCTTTCTTT. It encodes CASSYLYTEAFF.